This TCR beta chain emerged from a study of T cell repertoires in cytomegalovirus infection. Study summary: Peptides in the study included HLA-C-restricted and HLA-B-restricted CMV epitopes. Public TCR beta signatures provided an indication of both CMV infection and a matching HLA type.

In the case of this clonotype: What it recognizes is unknown.

The CDR3 consists of 15 residues. Study-wide results and caveats: Cumulative frequency of public TCR beta families picked out carriers of CMV plus the relevant HLA. The ex vivo response showed dominance by HLA-C-restricted CMV-specific TCR beta clonotypes.

Via MiXCR, TCRdb re-called the reads, giving one row per CDR3 protein. The table has 90,000 to 110,000 distinct CDR3 sequences, 25% to 35% seen once. V usage is TRBV12-2 and J usage is TRBJ2-5; the table's D call TRBD1 went unverified against the DNA. TRBV12-2 is a pseudogene. This clonotype originated in a human donor in good health (CMV status not recorded). Some clones in this sample may be carry-over from other donors' samples. Sequences were derived from CD8+ T cells from cultured PBMCs, sampled from culture after CMV antigen stimulation. The DNA for the CDR3 is TGTGCAAGTCGCACGGACCCCCTGTACCAAGAGACCCAGTACTTC. It specifies CASRTDPLYQETQYF.